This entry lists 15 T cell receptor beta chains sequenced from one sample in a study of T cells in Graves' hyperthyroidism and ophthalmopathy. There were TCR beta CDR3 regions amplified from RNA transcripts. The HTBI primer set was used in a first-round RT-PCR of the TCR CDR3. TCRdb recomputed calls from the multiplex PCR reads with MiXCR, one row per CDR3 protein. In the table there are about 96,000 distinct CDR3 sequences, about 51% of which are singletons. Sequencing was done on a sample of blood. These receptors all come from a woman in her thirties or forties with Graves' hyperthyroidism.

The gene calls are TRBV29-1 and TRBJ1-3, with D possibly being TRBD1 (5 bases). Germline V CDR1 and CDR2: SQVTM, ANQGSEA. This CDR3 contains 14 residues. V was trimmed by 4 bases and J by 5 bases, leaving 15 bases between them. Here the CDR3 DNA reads TGCAGCGTTGTCCATAGGGGCGCCAGAAACACCATATATTTT. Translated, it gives CSVVHRGARNTIYF.

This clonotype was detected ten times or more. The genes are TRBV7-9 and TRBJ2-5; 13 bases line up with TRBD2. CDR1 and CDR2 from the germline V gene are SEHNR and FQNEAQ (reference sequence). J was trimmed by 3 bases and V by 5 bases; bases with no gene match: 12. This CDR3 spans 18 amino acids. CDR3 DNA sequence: TGTGCCAGCAGCCGAAGAAGGGGACTAGCGGGATTTGAAGAGACCCAGTACTTC. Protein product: CASSRRRGLAGFEETQYF.

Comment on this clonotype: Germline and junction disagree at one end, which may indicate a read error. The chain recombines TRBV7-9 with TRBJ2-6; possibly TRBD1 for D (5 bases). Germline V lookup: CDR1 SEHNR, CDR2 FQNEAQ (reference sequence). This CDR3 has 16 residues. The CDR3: CASNKGYDSGANALTF. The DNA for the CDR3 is TGTGCCAGCAATAAGGGGTACGACTCTGGGGCCAACGCCCTGACTTTC.

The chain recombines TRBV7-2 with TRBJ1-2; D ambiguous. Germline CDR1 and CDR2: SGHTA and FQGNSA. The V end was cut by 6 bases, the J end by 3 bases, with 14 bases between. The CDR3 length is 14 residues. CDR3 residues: CASSNTEGHYGYTF. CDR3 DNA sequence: TGTGCCAGCAGTAACACCGAGGGCCACTATGGCTACACCTTC.

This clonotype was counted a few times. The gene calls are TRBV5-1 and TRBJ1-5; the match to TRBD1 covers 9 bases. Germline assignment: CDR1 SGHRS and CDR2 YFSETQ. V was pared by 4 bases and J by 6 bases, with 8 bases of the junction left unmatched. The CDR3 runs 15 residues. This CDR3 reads CASSTGTGKGQPQHF. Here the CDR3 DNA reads TGCGCCAGCAGCACCGGGACAGGGAAGGGTCAGCCCCAGCATTTT.

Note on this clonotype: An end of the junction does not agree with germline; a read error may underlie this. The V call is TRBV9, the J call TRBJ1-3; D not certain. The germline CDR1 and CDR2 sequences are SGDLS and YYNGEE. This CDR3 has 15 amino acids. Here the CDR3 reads CASSTDRGTGTTIYF. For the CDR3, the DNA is TGTGCCAGCAGCACGGACCGGGGAACTGGAACCACCATATATTTT. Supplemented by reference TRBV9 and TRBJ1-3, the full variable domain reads DSGVTQTPKHLITATGQRVTLRCSPRSGDLSVYWYQQSLDQGLQFLIQYYNGEERAKGNILERFSAQQFPDLHSELNLSSLELGDSALYFCASSTDRGTGTTIYFGEGSWLTVV.

CDR3: CASRGAGREQYF. CDR3 nucleotide sequence: TGTGCCAGCAGGGGGGCAGGTCGCGAGCAGTACTTC. The chain combines TRBV25-1 with TRBJ2-7; maybe TRBD1 (6 bases). The CDR3 is made up of 12 amino acids. Germline-derived CDR1 and CDR2 are MGHDK and SYGVNS. The V gene lost 6 bases and the J gene lost 6 bases, with 12 bases spanning the gap.

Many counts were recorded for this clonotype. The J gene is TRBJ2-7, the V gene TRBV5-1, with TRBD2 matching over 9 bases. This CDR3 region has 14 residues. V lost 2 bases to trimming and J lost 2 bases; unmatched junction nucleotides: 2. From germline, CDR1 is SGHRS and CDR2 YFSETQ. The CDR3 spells CASSFSGGTYEQYF. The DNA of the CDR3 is TGCGCCAGCAGCTTTAGCGGGGGTACCTACGAGCAGTACTTC.

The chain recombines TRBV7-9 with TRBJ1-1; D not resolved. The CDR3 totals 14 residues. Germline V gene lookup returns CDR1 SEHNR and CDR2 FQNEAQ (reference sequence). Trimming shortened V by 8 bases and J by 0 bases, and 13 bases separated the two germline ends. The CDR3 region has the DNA TGTGCCAGCTCACCAGTTCGGGTGAACACTGAAGCTTTCTTT. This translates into CASSPVRVNTEAFF.

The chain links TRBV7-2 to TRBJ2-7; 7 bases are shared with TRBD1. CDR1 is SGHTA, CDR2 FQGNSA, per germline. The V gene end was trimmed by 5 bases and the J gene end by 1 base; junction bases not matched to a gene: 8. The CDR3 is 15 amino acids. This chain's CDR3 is CASSQDRVWSYEQYF. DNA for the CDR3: TGTGCCAGCAGCCAAGACAGGGTATGGTCCTACGAGCAGTACTTC.

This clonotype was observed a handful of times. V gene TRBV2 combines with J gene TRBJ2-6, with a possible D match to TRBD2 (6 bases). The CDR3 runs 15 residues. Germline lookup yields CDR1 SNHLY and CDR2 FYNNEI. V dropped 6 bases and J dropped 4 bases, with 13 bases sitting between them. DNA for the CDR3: TGTGCCAGCAGGGACCTAGCGTGGGGGGCCAACGTCCTGACTTTC. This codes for CASRDLAWGANVLTF.

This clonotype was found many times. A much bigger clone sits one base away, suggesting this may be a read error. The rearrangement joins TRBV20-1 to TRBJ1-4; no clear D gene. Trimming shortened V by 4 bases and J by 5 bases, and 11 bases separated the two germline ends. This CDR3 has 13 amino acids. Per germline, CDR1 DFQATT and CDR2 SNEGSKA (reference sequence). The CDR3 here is CSATGRINEKLFF. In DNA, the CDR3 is TGCAGTGCTACTGGTCGGATCAATGAAAAACTGTTTTTT.

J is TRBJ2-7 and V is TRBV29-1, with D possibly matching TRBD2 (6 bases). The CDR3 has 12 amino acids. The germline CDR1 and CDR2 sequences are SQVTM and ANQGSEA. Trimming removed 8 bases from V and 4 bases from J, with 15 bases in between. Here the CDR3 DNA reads TGCAGCTTTCCAGGCGGGGAGTACGAGCAGTACTTC. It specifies CSFPGGEYEQYF.

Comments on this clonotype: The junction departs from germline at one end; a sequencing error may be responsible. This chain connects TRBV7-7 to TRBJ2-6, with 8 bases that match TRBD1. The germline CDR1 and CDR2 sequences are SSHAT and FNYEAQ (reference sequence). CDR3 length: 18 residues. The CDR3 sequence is CASSSRPGGRFRARTEAF. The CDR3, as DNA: TGTGCCAGCAGCAGCAGACCAGGGGGCCGGTTTAGGGCGAGGACTGAAGCTTTC.

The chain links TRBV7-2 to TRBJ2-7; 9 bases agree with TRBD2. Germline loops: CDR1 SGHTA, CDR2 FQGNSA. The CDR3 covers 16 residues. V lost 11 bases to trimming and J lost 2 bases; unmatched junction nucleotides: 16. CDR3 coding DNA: TGTGCCGGCACCCTGGTGGGGCTAGCGGGAACCTACGAGCAGTACTTC. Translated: CAGTLVGLAGTYEQYF.